The rows below give T cell receptor beta chains drawn from one sample of a study of T cells after yellow fever vaccination. TCRdb re-called the 5' RACE reads with MiXCR, one entry per CDR3 protein. The sample holds roughly 170,000 distinct CDR3 sequences, 5.5% to 8% seen once. The sequences come from CD4+ T cells sorted from PBMCs, collected on the day of the first yellow fever vaccination. The receptor set was obtained from a young man who received the YFV17D yellow fever vaccine. The CDR3 runs from the conserved cysteine through the conserved F or W.

CDR3 protein | J gene | V gene
CASSGTSGGQETQYF | TRBJ2-5 | TRBV12-3/TRBV12-4
CASSLWQGNTEAFF | TRBJ1-1 | TRBV5-1
CATSDAAAGNNNEQFF | TRBJ2-1 | TRBV24-1
CASSQSRSGNTIYF | TRBJ1-3 | TRBV16
CASRTQGSSYNEQFF | TRBJ2-1 | TRBV2
CASSPFGLAVQETQYF | TRBJ2-5 | TRBV12-3/TRBV12-4
CASSPQGKSAPAELFF | TRBJ2-2 | TRBV18
CASSLTPSGGYEQYF | TRBJ2-7 | TRBV12-3/TRBV12-4
CASSQARAGEQFF | TRBJ2-1 | TRBV4-3
CASSSQGGETQYF | TRBJ2-5 | TRBV12-3/TRBV12-4
CASSLTGGRYNEQFF | TRBJ2-1 | TRBV5-1
CASSLDQGNTGELFF | TRBJ2-2 | TRBV5-1
CASSNRTGYGYTF | TRBJ1-2 | TRBV7-9
CASSRTGGNQPQHF | TRBJ1-5 | TRBV12-3/TRBV12-4
CASSQEYYTEAFF | TRBJ1-1 | TRBV4-3
CASRGADRDTQYF | TRBJ2-3 | TRBV28
CASSLAGVSETQYF | TRBJ2-5 | TRBV5-6
CASSLLGSGANVLTF | TRBJ2-6 | TRBV7-2
CASSPEVGGTDTQYF | TRBJ2-3 | TRBV5-1
CASSFGGVTEAFF | TRBJ1-1 | TRBV7-2
CASSVELGTKQFF | TRBJ2-1 | TRBV9
CASRAGEGFFTDTQYF | TRBJ2-3 | TRBV6-1
CASSFGGGTEAFF | TRBJ1-1 | TRBV5-6
CASSPAAHSRAGGGYTF | TRBJ1-2 | TRBV7-6
CANPLAGGPRGSYNEQFF | TRBJ2-1 | TRBV28
CASSSGRRSGALFF | TRBJ2-2 | TRBV5-5
CASSLLPWGYTF | TRBJ1-2 | TRBV7-2
CASSLMAATGELFF | TRBJ2-2 | TRBV12-3/TRBV12-4
CSAQPGLAGVHTDTQYF | TRBJ2-3 | TRBV20-1
CATSRDRPGNPDTQYF | TRBJ2-3 | TRBV15
CSVVKGGTYEQYF | TRBJ2-7 | TRBV29-1
CASSLPTGTTPGLNIQYF | TRBJ2-4 | TRBV7-9
CASALGPNQPQHF | TRBJ1-5 | TRBV6-1
CSAPRGGSYEQYF | TRBJ2-7 | TRBV20-1
CASSDDPSGNSPLHF | TRBJ1-6 | TRBV6-4
CASSFTTYTLEQYF | TRBJ2-7 | TRBV5-1
CASSSTGSSGNTIYF | TRBJ1-3 | TRBV5-6
CASTSAGEQYF | TRBJ2-7 | TRBV6-5
CSASAGPLNTEAFF | TRBJ1-1 | TRBV20-1
CASSSRDRPNTGELFF | TRBJ2-2 | TRBV7-8
CASSYSLAGANLNYNEQFF | TRBJ2-1 | TRBV6-2/TRBV6-3
CASSVVRGETQYF | TRBJ2-5 | TRBV6-1
CASSQVIDRKAFF | TRBJ1-1 | TRBV6-1
CSARPLVGGSTDTQYF | TRBJ2-3 | TRBV20-1
CASSVGEMETQYF | TRBJ2-5 | TRBV10-2
CASSSRTSGAKETQYF | TRBJ2-5 | TRBV19
CASSLSIAGDTQYF | TRBJ2-3 | TRBV7-3
CSALTPIAKNIQYF | TRBJ2-4 | TRBV20-1
CASSYTTGGGYGYTF | TRBJ1-2 | TRBV6-5
CASSLTSGEDTQYF | TRBJ2-3 | TRBV3-1